This section outlines one T cell receptor (beta chain) sequence together with its context. This clonotype was counted ten times or more. Its antigen is not yet known. Qualities for individual bases were not recorded, and no much larger clone is one base off. Patients with ophthalmopathy had moderately to severely active disease, with a Clinical Activity Score of 3 or more, a NOSPECS grade of 4 or more, and a disease duration of less than 3 months. Patients with other autoimmune diseases, uncontrolled infections, pregnancy or lactation were excluded. Diagnosis relied on clinical symptoms, serum thyroxine, TRAb, thyroid ultrasound and orbital computed tomography. PBMCs were isolated from approximately 10 ml of fresh peripheral blood by Ficoll-Paque density gradient centrifugation. Total RNA was extracted using Trizol reagent, and RNA quality was checked on an Agilent 2100 Bioanalyzer. This sample stems from a study of Graves' ophthalmopathy and Graves' hyperthyroidism (dated by TCRdb to 2016 to 2019). The study in broad terms: Peripheral blood was collected before any treatment was given, at the time of initial diagnosis. The study used signatures of the TCR beta repertoire to tell Graves' ophthalmopathy apart from Graves' hyperthyroidism and to predict which patients would progress to ophthalmopathy. In six hyperthyroidism patients, T-cell repertoires of thyroid tissue and blood were compared. In total, approximately 140 blood samples were TCR-sequenced: approximately 40 ophthalmopathy, some 75 hyperthyroidism and roughly 17 hyperthyroidism-to-ophthalmopathy patients. The approximately 100 discovery patients were randomly divided into training and test sets at a 7:3 ratio. An independent validation cohort was composed of fewer than 20 hyperthyroidism patients and approximately 15 patients who later progressed from hyperthyroidism to ophthalmopathy. To explore V-J signatures that distinguish ophthalmopathy from hyperthyroidism, a discovery set of 100 patients was enrolled, made up of 40 to 45 with ophthalmopathy and 57 with stable hyperthyroidism. After sampling, hyperthyroidism patients received methimazole starting at 30 mg daily, and ophthalmopathy patients received high-dose intravenous methylprednisolone.

TCR beta CDR3 regions were amplified from RNA transcripts for repertoire sequencing. HTBI primers and the Qiagen OneStep RT-PCR kit were used in a first-round RT-PCR, which was followed by a second-round multiplex PCR, size selection and purification. Sequencing of the libraries was carried out on an Illumina HiSeq2000 in paired-end mode with 100 bp reads. As for how the authors treated the data: Reads were processed with SOAPnuke, discarding reads with adapters, uncalled bases, mean Phred below 15, or no exact constant-primer or identifier match. High-quality paired reads were merged with COPE v1.2.5. Unique nucleotide sequences were defined as clonotypes and aligned to IMGT TRB V, D and J references using MiTCR v1.1. Only V-J combinations with frequency above 0.0001 were analysed, covering approximately 99% of repertoires. For each V-J combination, a TCR clonal expansion and chaos score was defined as the ratio of F50 clonal expansion to chaos observed in the TCRdist matrix. Features were reduced by Welch's t-statistics and random forest to around 13 V-J combinations, which fed a naive Bayes classifier. The similarity between thyroid and blood repertoires was quantified using the Morisita-Horn index. TCRdb reworked the public reads: Q25 trimming with fastp, MiXCR clone assembly, productive beta chains retained. Each entry merges the rows of one CDR3 protein and shows their most common DNA and genes. The authors' filters were not applied to this entry. This sample lists 360,000 or so distinct CDR3 sequences; about 18% were detected once. Around 1.5% of the sample comes from the top ten.

Including cysteine and phenylalanine, the CDR3 has 14 amino acids. This entry keeps only the CDR3 DNA: 42 bases, framed from base 1. Per the germline V gene (reference sequence), DFQATT is the CDR1 and SNEGSKA is the CDR2. V loses 1 base, J loses 7 bases, and the germline ends lie 17 bases apart. Results and caveats for the whole study, not just this receptor: Most expanded thyroid clonotypes with frequency above 0.001 were also detected in blood, suggesting blood repertoires may reflect the thyroid immune response. Sample size was not statistically predetermined, and group allocation was not concealed from the investigators. In validation, the model predicted ophthalmopathy progression with about 70% sensitivity and roughly 72% specificity; roughly 12 predicted patients were CT-confirmed with GO in a median of 6.5 months. Ophthalmopathy was separated from stable hyperthyroidism by the 13-signature model with 85% to 90% sensitivity and 81% to 83% specificity in cross-validation and with 80%/75% in the test set.

The source is a woman younger than 35 with Graves' ophthalmopathy. Donor details come from another sample of the same person, matched by shared clones. This chain is built from TRBV20-1 and TRBJ2-7; a tentative D call is TRBD1 (5 bases match). Sample: peripheral blood. At the DNA level, the sequence is TGCAGTGCTAGAGTCCTGGAGCAGGGTGGTGAGCAGTACTTC. Its amino acids are CSARVLEQGGEQYF.